This paragraph covers one TCR beta chain sequence. The data originate from a study of blood T cell repertoires in COVID-19. The wider study: Researchers got acute and convalescent COVID-19 samples from the United States, Italy and Spain. T cells, B-cell-depleted T cells, or PBMCs provided the cDNA or gDNA that served as material.

Original methodology: Reference gene primer amplification gave estimated nucleated cell counts. Some clones are missing from TCRdb's copy, which holds only in-frame ones; the method was immunoSEQ multiplex PCR. The D gene and trimming were derived from the DNA, and the V and J assignments and clone size from that table. The profile covers tens of thousands of clones, with around 92% appearing a single time and around 6% taken by the ten largest. In germline, CDR1 is MNHEY, CDR2 SVGEGT. Deletions cut 0 bases from V and 3 bases from J, with 3 bases between. The CDR3 contains 12 residues. J is TRBJ2-7 and V is TRBV6-2 or TRBV6-3; the D is unclear. Sequencing was performed on peripheral blood. This receptor was taken from a man aged 45-65 years with active COVID-19. The CDR3 loop reads CASSYSIYEQYF. The DNA of the CDR3 is TGTGCCAGCAGTTACTCCATCTACGAGCAGTACTTC.